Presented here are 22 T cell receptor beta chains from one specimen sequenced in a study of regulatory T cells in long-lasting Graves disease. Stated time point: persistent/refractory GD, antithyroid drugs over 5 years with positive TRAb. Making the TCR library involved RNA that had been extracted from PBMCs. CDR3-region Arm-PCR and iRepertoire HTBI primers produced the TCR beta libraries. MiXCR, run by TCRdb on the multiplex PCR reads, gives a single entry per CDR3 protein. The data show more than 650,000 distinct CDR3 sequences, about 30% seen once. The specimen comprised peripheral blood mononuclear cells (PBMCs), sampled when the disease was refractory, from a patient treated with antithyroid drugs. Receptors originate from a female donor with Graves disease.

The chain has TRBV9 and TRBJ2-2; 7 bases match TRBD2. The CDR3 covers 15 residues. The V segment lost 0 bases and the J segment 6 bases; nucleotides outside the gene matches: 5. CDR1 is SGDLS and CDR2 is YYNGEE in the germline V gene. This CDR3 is CASSVGVAGAGELFF. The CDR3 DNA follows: TGTGCCAGCAGCGTAGGGGTAGCGGGCGCCGGGGAGCTGTTTTTT.

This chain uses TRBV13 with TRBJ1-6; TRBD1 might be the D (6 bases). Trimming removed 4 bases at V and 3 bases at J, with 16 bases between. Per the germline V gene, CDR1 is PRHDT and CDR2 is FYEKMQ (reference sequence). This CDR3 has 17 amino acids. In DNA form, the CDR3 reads TGTGCCAGCAGCTCCTCCCGCCCGGACAGCTATAATTCACCCCTCCACTTT. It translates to CASSSSRPDSYNSPLHF.

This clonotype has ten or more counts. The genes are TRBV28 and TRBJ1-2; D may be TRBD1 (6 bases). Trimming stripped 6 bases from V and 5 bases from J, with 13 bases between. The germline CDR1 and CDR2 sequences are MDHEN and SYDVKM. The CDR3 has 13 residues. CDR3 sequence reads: CASRAMDRYGYTF. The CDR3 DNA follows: TGTGCCAGCAGGGCTATGGACAGATATGGCTACACCTTC.

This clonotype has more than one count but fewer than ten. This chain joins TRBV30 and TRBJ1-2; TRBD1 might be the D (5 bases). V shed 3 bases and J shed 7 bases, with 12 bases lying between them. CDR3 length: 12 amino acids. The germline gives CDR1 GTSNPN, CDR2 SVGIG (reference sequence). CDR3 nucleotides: TGTGCCTGGAGGAGTTCGGGGGGTGGCTACACCTTC. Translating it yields CAWRSSGGGYTF.

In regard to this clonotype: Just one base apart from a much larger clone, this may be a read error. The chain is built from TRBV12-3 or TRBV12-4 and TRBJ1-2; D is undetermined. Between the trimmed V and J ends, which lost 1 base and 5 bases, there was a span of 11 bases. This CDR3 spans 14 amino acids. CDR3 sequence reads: CASSLGPVPYGYTF. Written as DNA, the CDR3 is TGTGCCAGCAGTTTAGGTCCAGTTCCTTATGGCTACACCTTC.

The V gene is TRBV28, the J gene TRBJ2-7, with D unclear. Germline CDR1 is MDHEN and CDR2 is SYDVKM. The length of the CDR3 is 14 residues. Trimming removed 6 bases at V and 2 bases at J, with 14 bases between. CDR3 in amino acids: CASSRPGSAYEQYF. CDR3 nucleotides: TGTGCCAGCAGCCGTCCGGGTTCTGCCTACGAGCAGTACTTC.

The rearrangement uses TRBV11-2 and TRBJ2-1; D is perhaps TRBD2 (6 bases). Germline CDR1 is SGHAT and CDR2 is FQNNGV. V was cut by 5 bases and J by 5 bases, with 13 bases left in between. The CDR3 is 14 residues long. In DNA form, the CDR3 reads TGTGCCAGCAGCCCGGGACTGCTACACAATGAGCAGTTCTTC. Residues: CASSPGLLHNEQFF.

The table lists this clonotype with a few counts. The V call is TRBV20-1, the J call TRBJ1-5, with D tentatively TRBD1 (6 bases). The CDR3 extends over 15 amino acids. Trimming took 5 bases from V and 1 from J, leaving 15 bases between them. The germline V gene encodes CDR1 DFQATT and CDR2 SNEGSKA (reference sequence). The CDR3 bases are TGCAGTGCTCGGGAGACAGGATCCAGCAATCAGCCCCAGCATTTT. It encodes CSARETGSSNQPQHF.

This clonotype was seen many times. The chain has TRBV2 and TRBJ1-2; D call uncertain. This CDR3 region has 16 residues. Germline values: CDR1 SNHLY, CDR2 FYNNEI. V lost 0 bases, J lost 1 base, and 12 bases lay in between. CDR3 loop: CASSEAITGGNYGYTF. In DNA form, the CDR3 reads TGTGCCAGCAGTGAAGCTATAACGGGCGGTAACTATGGCTACACCTTC.

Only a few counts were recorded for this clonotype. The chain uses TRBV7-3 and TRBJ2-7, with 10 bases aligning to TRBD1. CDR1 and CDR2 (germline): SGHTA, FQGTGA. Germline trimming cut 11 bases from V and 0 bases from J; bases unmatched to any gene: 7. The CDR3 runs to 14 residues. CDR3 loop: CAGRTGGSSYEQYF. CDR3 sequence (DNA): TGTGCCGGTAGGACAGGGGGTAGCTCCTACGAGCAGTACTTC.

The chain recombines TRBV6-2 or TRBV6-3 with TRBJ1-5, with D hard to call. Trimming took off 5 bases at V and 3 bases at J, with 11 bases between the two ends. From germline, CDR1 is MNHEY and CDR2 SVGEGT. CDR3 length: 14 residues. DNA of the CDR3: TGTGCCAGCAGTCGGTCTGCTCTCAATCAGCCCCAGCATTTT. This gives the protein CASSRSALNQPQHF.

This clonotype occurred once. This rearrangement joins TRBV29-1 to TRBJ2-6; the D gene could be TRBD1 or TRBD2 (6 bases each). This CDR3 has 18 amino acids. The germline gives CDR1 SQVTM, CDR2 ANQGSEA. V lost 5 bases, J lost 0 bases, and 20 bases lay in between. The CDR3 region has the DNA TGCAGCGTTCCGAACGAGGGGGGACCCAACTCTGGGGCCAACGTCCTGACTTTC. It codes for CSVPNEGGPNSGANVLTF.

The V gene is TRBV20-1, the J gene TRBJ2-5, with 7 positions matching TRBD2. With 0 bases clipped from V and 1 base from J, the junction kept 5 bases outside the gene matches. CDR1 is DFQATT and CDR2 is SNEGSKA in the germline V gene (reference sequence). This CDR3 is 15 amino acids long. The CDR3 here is CSARESSGRQETQYF. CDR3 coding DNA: TGCAGTGCTAGAGAGTCTAGCGGCCGCCAAGAGACCCAGTACTTC.

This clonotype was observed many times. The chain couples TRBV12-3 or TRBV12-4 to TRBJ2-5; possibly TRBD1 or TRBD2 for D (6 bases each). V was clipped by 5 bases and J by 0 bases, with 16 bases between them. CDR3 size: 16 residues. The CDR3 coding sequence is TGTGCCAGCAGTCCGGGTGGGGGGCACCACCAAGAGACCCAGTACTTC. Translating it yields CASSPGGGHHQETQYF.

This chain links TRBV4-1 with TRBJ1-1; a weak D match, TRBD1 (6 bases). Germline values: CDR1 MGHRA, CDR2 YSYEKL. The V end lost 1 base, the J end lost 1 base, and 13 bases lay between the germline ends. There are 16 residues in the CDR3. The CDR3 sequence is CASSQVRGHSNTEAFF. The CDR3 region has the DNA TGCGCCAGCAGCCAAGTTCGGGGGCACTCGAACACTGAAGCTTTCTTT.

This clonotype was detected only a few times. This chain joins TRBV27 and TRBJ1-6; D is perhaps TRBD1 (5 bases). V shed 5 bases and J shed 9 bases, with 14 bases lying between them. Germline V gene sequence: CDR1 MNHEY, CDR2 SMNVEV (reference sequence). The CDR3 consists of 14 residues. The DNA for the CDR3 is TGTGCCAGCAGTCCCACAGGTCCCAGTTCACCCCTCCACTTT. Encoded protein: CASSPTGPSSPLHF.

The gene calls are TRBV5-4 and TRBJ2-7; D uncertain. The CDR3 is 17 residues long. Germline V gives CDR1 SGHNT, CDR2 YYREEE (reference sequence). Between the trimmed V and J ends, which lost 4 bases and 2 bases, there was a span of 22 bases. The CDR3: CASSPAPTVPLTYEQYF. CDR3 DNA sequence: TGTGCCAGCAGCCCCGCGCCGACGGTCCCTTTGACCTACGAGCAGTACTTC.

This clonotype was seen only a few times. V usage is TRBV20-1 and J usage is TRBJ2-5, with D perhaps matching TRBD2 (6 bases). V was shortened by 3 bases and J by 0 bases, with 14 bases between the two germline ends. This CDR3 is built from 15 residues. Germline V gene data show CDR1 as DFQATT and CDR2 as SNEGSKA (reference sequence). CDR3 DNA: TGCAGTGCTAGTACCGGGAGTGGGTACCAAGAGACCCAGTACTTC. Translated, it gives CSASTGSGYQETQYF.

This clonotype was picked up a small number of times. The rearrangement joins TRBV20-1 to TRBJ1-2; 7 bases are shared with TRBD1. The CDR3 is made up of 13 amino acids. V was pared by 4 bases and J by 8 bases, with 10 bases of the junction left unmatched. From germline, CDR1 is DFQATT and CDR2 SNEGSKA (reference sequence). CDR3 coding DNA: TGCAGTGCTACCGTACGGGACAGAGGGGGCTACACCTTC. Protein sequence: CSATVRDRGGYTF.

CDR3 region: CASSPLRTGETEAFF. The CDR3, as DNA: TGTGCCAGCAGCCCCCTTAGGACAGGGGAGACTGAAGCTTTCTTT. The chain recombines TRBV5-5 with TRBJ1-1, with 9 bases matching TRBD1. CDR3 length: 15 residues. V gave up 4 bases and J gave up 5 bases; unmatched junction bases: 9. From germline, CDR1 is SGHKS and CDR2 YYEKEE (reference sequence).

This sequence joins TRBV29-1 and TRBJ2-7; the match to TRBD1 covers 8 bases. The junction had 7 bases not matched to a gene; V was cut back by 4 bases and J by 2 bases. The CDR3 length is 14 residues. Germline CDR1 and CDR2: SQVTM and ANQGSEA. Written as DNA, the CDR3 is TGCAGCGTTGGAGGACAGGGTATTCCCTACGAGCAGTACTTC. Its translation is CSVGGQGIPYEQYF.

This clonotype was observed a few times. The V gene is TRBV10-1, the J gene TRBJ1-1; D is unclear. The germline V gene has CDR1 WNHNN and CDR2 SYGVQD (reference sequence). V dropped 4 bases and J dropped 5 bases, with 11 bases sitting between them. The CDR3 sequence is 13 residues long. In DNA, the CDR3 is TGCGCCAGCAGTGTCGGGATCGGGACTGAAGCTTTCTTT. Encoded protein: CASSVGIGTEAFF.